The 2 T cell receptor beta chains below come from one sample, sequenced in a study of T-cell memory formation after mild COVID-19. Using its own MiXCR run on the 5' RACE reads, TCRdb lists one record per CDR3 protein. The sample holds roughly 300,000 distinct CDR3 sequences, approximately 15% seen once. What was sequenced was PBMCs or a T cell subset sorted from them (not recorded which). Receptors were obtained from a man aged 18-30 years who had mild COVID-19 (a few samples of this study predate the infection). Cell type and time point are not known.

This clonotype was observed many times. The V gene is TRBV12-3 or TRBV12-4, the J gene TRBJ2-5, with TRBD1 matching 10 bases. V lost 4 bases, J lost 9 bases, and 11 bases stayed unmatched. The CDR3 runs to 15 residues. CDR3 sequence reads: CASSSAGTGDTAQYF. CDR3 bases: TGTGCCAGCAGTTCGGCCGGGACAGGGGATACGGCCCAGTACTTC.

This clonotype was recorded at least ten times. The chain recombines TRBV3-1 with TRBJ2-7, with 7 bases that match TRBD1. The CDR3 spans 13 residues. J was trimmed by 4 bases and V by 6 bases; bases with no gene match: 6. Germline CDR1 and CDR2: LGHDT and YNNKEL (reference sequence). CDR3 DNA: TGTGCCAGCAGTCTCCGGGACAGATACGAGCAGTACTTC. Amino acids: CASSLRDRYEQYF.